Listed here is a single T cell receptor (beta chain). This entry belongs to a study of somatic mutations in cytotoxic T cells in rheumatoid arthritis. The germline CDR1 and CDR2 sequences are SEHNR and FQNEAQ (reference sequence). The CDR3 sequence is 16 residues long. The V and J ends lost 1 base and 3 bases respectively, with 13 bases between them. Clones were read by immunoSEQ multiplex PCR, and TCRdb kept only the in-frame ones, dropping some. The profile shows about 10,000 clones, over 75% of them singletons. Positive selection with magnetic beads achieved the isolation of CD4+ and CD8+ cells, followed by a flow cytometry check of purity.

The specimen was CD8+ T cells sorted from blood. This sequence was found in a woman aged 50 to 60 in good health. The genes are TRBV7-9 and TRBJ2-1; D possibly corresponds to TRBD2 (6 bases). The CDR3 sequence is CASSLGGEVDYNEQFF. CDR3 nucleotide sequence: TGTGCCAGCAGCTTAGGGGGGGAGGTTGACTACAATGAGCAGTTCTTC.